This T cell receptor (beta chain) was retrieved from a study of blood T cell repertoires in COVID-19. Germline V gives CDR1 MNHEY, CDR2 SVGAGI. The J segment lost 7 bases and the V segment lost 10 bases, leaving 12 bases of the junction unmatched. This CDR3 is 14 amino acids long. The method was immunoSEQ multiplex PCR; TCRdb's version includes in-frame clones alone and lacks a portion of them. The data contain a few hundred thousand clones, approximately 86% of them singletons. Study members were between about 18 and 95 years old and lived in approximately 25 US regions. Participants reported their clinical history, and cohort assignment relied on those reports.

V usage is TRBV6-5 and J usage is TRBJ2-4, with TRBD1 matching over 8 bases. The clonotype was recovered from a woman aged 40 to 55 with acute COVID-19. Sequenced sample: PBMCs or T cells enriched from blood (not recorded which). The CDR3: CATMHGQGLNIQYF. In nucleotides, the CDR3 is TGTGCCACCATGCATGGACAGGGTTTGAACATTCAGTACTTC.